These T cell receptor beta chains were read from a single sample in a study of cytomegalovirus exposure and HLA in healthy donors. Using immunoSEQ multiplex PCR, the repertoire was profiled, and TCRdb retains in-frame clones only, with some absent. Of 350,000 or so clones listed, approximately 90% are singletons. The sample was PBMCs. All receptors derive from a woman younger than 30 in good health and CMV-seronegative. The CDR3 runs from the conserved cysteine through the conserved F or W. Fields, in order: D gene, J gene, V gene, clone size, CDR3 DNA, CDR3 protein. D genes are given only for firm matches. Some rows have no size entry. The others give once, few or many, or a class for an expanded clone.

>-|TRBJ2-7|TRBV20-1|-
TGCAGTGCTAGACTCCTCTACGAGCAGTACTTC
CSARLLYEQYF
>TRBD1|TRBJ1-4|TRBV7-2|-
TGTGCCAGCAGCTTAACCTCCGGGACAGGGTTTGAAAAACTGTTTTTT
CASSLTSGTGFEKLFF
>TRBD1|TRBJ2-7|TRBV27|once
TGTGCCAGCAGTTTATCTCCAGGGGGCTACGAGCAGTACTTC
CASSLSPGGYEQYF
>TRBD2|TRBJ2-3|TRBV9|-
TGTGCCAGCAGCGTTAGGACTAGTCCGGATACGCAGTATTTT
CASSVRTSPDTQYF
>-|TRBJ2-5|TRBV10-3|-
TGTGCCATCTCCTCCGACTTGAAAGAGACCCAGTACTTC
CAISSDLKETQYF
>-|TRBJ2-5|TRBV6-5|-
TGTGCCAGCAGTTTACAAGACAAGAGGACAGAAAATCACTTC
CASSLQDKRTENHF
>TRBD2|TRBJ2-1|TRBV4-2|once
TGTGCCAGCAGCCAAGATCGGGAACTAGCGTCATACAATGAGCAGTTCTTC
CASSQDRELASYNEQFF
>TRBD1|TRBJ2-3|TRBV5-1|-
TGCGCCAGCAGCTTGGGACAGGGTGTGTCAGATACGCAGTATTTT
CASSLGQGVSDTQYF
>-|TRBJ1-1|TRBV11-2|-
TGTGCCAGCAGCTTAGGCAGGGCCACTGAAGCTTTCTTT
CASSLGRATEAFF
>-|TRBJ2-7|TRBV7-9|once
TGTGCCAGCAGCTTAGTCGGCAGGCCCAACTCCTACGAGCAGTACTTC
CASSLVGRPNSYEQYF
>TRBD2|TRBJ2-1|TRBV5-3|-
TGTGCCAGAAGCTTGGCCCTACTAGCGTCATCCTACAATGAGCAGTTCTTC
CARSLALLASSYNEQFF
>TRBD1|TRBJ1-4|TRBV15|-
TGTGCCACCAGCAGTGGACAGGGTAATGAAAAACTGTTTTTT
CATSSGQGNEKLFF